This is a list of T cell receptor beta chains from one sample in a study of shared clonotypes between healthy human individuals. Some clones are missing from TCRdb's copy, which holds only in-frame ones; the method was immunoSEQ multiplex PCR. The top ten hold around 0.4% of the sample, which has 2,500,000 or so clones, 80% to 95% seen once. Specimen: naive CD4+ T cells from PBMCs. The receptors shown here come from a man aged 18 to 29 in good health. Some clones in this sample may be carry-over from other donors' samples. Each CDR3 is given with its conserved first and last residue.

CDR3: CASSLAGGGYGYTF
V: TRBV7-9

CDR3: CASSSTVDLGYTF
V: TRBV7-8

CDR3: CASSQGSSGNGEQFF
V: TRBV4-2

CDR3: CASSPSRAPSYEQYF
V: TRBV18

CDR3: CASSWGIESNQPQHF
V: TRBV4-2

CDR3: CASSVRTTSTDTQYF
V: TRBV9

CDR3: CASSPGQGRQPQHF
V: TRBV5-1

CDR3: CASSLVPLVQYF
V: TRBV14

CDR3: CASSALAGGLMETQYF
V: TRBV2

CDR3: CASSLASGSTYEQYF
V: TRBV5-1

CDR3: CASSMGLAGNNEQFF
V: TRBV19

CDR3: CASSPTQTSTDTQYF
V: TRBV18

CDR3: CASSQQGQGASTDTQYF
V: TRBV18

CDR3: CASSDGTYEQYF
V: TRBV7-9

CDR3: CASSIGQGNQPQHF
V: TRBV19

CDR3: CASVRDGYIYEQYF
V: TRBV2

CDR3: CASSGTGSLFGGNTIYF
V: TRBV5-5

CDR3: CASSLEPAHNIQYF
V: TRBV5-1

CDR3: CASRRGQGISGYTF
V: TRBV5-1

CDR3: CASSTQGMAGNTIYF
V: TRBV5-1

CDR3: CASSPGATGNTIYF
V: TRBV23-1

CDR3: CASSPDGRSGNTIYF
V: TRBV19

CDR3: CASSPPLDGGRSGEQYF
V: TRBV18

CDR3: CASSPSADRGEQYF
V: TRBV13

CDR3: CASSRDRNYGYTF
V: TRBV19

CDR3: CASSAIGYEQYF
V: TRBV7-9

CDR3: CASSLRESGQPQHF
V: TRBV5-8

CDR3: CASSLRLVSYNEQFF
V: TRBV7-3

CDR3: CASSLDGNTYNEQFF
V: TRBV5-1

CDR3: CASSLDPGEKLFF
V: TRBV11-2

CDR3: CAISEATGGNQPQHF
V: TRBV10-3

CDR3: CASSEGSQFAGGLMSWETQYF
V: TRBV6-1

CDR3: CASSIRQGSYTF
V: TRBV9

CDR3: CASRGLAGPGELFF
V: TRBV5-1

CDR3: CSVGGEYYGYTF
V: TRBV29-1

CDR3: CASSSYRAGELFF
V: TRBV7-7

CDR3: CASRVEGTSGSYEQYF
V: TRBV19

CDR3: CASSQNVAGDYEQYF
V: TRBV28

CDR3: CASREGGNNEKLFF
V: TRBV6-1

CDR3: CASSLLRNTGELFF
V: TRBV7-3

CDR3: CASSVERLNEKLFF
V: TRBV2

CDR3: CASSPLRGEQYF
V: TRBV28

CDR3: CASSYSARNSPLHF
V: TRBV6-5

CDR3: CASSAKIVALGYNEQFF
V: TRBV9

CDR3: CASTPGTFPTEQFF
V: TRBV10-1

CDR3: CASSEVGGRTDTQYF
V: TRBV6-1

CDR3: CASSIELERDTQYF
V: TRBV19

CDR3: CASSRTSVSTGELFF
V: TRBV6-5

CDR3: CASSYGQGLGRDTQYF
V: TRBV6-5

CDR3: CASSEAAGGGKLFF
V: TRBV6-1

CDR3: CASSTPSYEQYF
V: TRBV28

CDR3: CASTGGHRNQPQHF
V: TRBV2

CDR3: CASSNVGLGNQPQHF
V: TRBV6-5